The source of this T cell receptor beta chain is a study of blood T cell repertoires in COVID-19. CDR1 and CDR2 from the germline V gene are SGHNT and YYREEE (reference sequence). V lost 1 base and J 1 base, leaving 6 bases between the germline ends. The CDR3 is 14 amino acids. Libraries were prepared by immunoSEQ multiplex PCR; TCRdb keeps only in-frame clonotypes and omits some of them. This sample has 100,000 to 150,000 clones, with around 82% found just once. The sequenced sample consisted of peripheral blood. V usage is TRBV5-4 and J usage is TRBJ1-3; D is undetermined. This clonotype was sampled from a young man with COVID-19, enrolled during active disease. CDR3 in DNA: TGTGCCAGCAGCTTGAGCGGGTCTGGAAACACCATATATTTT. This codes for CASSLSGSGNTIYF.